A single sample is the source of the 23 T cell receptor beta chains below, sequenced in a study of tumor-infiltrating lymphocytes in oesophageal squamous cell carcinoma. TCRdb independently ran MiXCR on the PCR reads; one entry per CDR3 protein. The data show some 25,000 distinct CDR3 sequences, more than 30% seen once. The sequenced sample consisted of esophageal tumor tissue. All receptors derive from a male donor with esophageal squamous cell carcinoma.

CDR3 in DNA: TGTGCCAGCAGCTTAGGGACTAGCGGGAGCGATGAGCAGTACTTC. Amino acid sequence: CASSLGTSGSDEQYF. The V and J genes are TRBV7-2 and TRBJ2-1; 13 bases are shared with TRBD2. The end of the DNA fits TRBJ2-7 better, so the J call may be wrong. Germline V CDR1 and CDR2: SGHTA, FQGNSA. The CDR3 is 15 amino acids.

The V gene is TRBV7-6, the J gene TRBJ1-4; the D is unclear. The CDR3 has 14 residues. Germline V gene data show CDR1 as SGHVS and CDR2 as FNYEAQ. V was cut by 0 bases and J by 4 bases, with 6 bases left in between. The CDR3 region is CASSLARNNEKLFF. The CDR3 DNA is TGTGCCAGCAGCTTAGCTAGAAATAATGAAAAACTGTTTTTT.

This clonotype was counted only a few times. V is TRBV7-9 and J is TRBJ2-5; 8 bases are shared with TRBD2. The DNA end lines up better with TRBJ2-1; the J call may be wrong. This CDR3 has 15 residues. Germline V gene lookup returns CDR1 SEHNR and CDR2 FQNEAQ (reference sequence). For the CDR3, the DNA is TGTGCCAGCAGCCCGGCAGCGGGAGTTGGGAATGAGCAGTTCTTC. Protein: CASSPAAGVGNEQFF.

The CDR3 DNA reads TGTGCCAGCAGCCAGCAAGCGGGAGGGTCCTACGAGCAGTACTTC. It encodes CASSQQAGGSYEQYF. V is TRBV7-2 and J is TRBJ2-1, with 10 bases fitting TRBD2. The J call is uncertain, as TRBJ2-7 better fits the DNA end. The germline V gene has CDR1 SGHTA and CDR2 FQGNSA. This CDR3 region has 15 residues.

There are many counts of this clonotype. The rearrangement uses TRBV7-9 and TRBJ1-3; tentative D call: TRBD1 (5 bases). Per germline, CDR1 SEHNR and CDR2 FQNEAQ (reference sequence). The CDR3 sequence is 14 residues long. The V end lost 5 bases, the J end lost 2 bases, and 10 bases lay between the germline ends. This chain's CDR3 is CASSPPGPGNTIYF. The CDR3 DNA follows: TGTGCCAGCAGCCCACCGGGACCTGGAAACACCATATATTTT.

Points on this clonotype: An end of the junction differs from the germline gene, which may be a read error. This chain uses TRBV7-2 with TRBJ2-5; 8 bases map to TRBD1. The V gene's germline CDR1 is SGHTA and CDR2 FQGNSA. CDR3 length equals 16 residues. CDR3 in DNA: TGTGCCAGCAGCTTAAGGCGGACAGGGATCAACAATGAGCAGTACTTT. Translated: CASSLRRTGINNEQYF.

The rearrangement uses TRBV10-3 and TRBJ2-5, with D unresolved. The better agreement between TRBJ2-1 and the DNA end casts doubt on the J call. The germline V gene has CDR1 ENHRY and CDR2 SYGVKD. The CDR3 sequence is 11 residues long. CDR3 in amino acids: CAISEVVEQFF. The CDR3 DNA is TGTGCCATCAGTGAAGTGGTTGAGCAGTTCTTC.

This chain joins TRBV3-1 and TRBJ2-1; a weak D match, TRBD1 (6 bases). CDR3 length: 15 amino acids. Germline CDR1 LGHDT, CDR2 YNNKEL (reference sequence). Deletions cut 0 bases from V and 4 bases from J, with 10 bases between. In DNA form, the CDR3 reads TGTGCCAGCAGCCAAGAACAGGGATGGTACAATGAGCAGTTCTTC. Its protein is CASSQEQGWYNEQFF.

The chain couples TRBV2 to TRBJ2-5; D call uncertain. With the DNA end fitting TRBJ2-1 better, the J assignment may be wrong. The length of the CDR3 is 16 residues. The germline gives CDR1 SNHLY, CDR2 FYNNEI. As DNA, the CDR3 is TGTGCCAGCAGTGAAGCGCTTCGAGGCAGCTACAATGAGCAGTTCTTC. As protein: CASSEALRGSYNEQFF.

V is TRBV30 and J is TRBJ1-5; TRBD1 is a possible D gene (5 bases). The CDR3 has 12 amino acids. Germline CDR1 is GTSNPN and CDR2 is SVGIG (reference sequence). The germline V and J ends were trimmed by 3 bases and 5 bases, with 8 bases remaining between them. The CDR3 nucleotides read TGTGCCTGGAGCAGGGCTGATCAGCCCCAGCATTTT. Its translation is CAWSRADQPQHF.

Only a few counts were recorded for this clonotype. The chain uses TRBV7-8 and TRBJ2-1; perhaps TRBD1 as D (6 bases). Germline loops: CDR1 SGHVS, CDR2 FQNEAQ. This CDR3 has 13 residues. The germline V and J ends were trimmed by 6 bases and 15 bases, with 21 bases remaining between them. The CDR3 sequence: CASSPRGPTDRFF. In DNA, the CDR3 is TGTGCCAGCAGTCCCAGGGGACCTACCGACCGGTTCTTC. The whole variable domain, remainder taken from reference TRBV7-8 and TRBJ2-1, is GAGVSQSPRYKVAKRGQDVALRCDPISGHVSLFWYQQALGQGPEFLTYFQNEAQLDKSGLPSDRFFAERPEGSVSTLKIQRTQQEDSAVYLCASSPRGPTDRFFGPGTRLTVL.

This chain links TRBV5-5 with TRBJ1-4, with D maybe TRBD1 (5 bases). CDR1 and CDR2 (germline): SGHKS, YYEKEE (reference sequence). The CDR3 length is 15 residues. The V and J ends lost 3 bases and 4 bases respectively, with 13 bases between them. DNA for the CDR3: TGTGCCAGCAGCTACACAGGCCCCTTTAATGAAAAACTGTTTTTT. Its translation: CASSYTGPFNEKLFF.

The chain uses TRBV5-5 and TRBJ2-1; D gene unclear. TRBJ2-7 explains the end of the DNA better; the J call may be wrong. The length of the CDR3 is 14 residues. Per germline, CDR1 SGHKS and CDR2 YYEKEE (reference sequence). The CDR3, as DNA: TGTGCCAGCAGCTTGGATCTGACTTTAGGCGAGCAGTACTTC. Translation gives CASSLDLTLGEQYF.

This clonotype qualifies as medium-sized. V usage is TRBV6-6 and J usage is TRBJ2-5, with D perhaps assigned TRBD1 or TRBD2 (5 bases each). V shed 2 bases and J shed 1 base, with 11 bases lying between them. The CDR3 covers 15 residues. Germline CDR1 and CDR2: MNHNY and SVGAGI (reference sequence). The CDR3: CASSYVGRTQETQYF. The CDR3, as DNA: TGTGCCAGCAGTTACGTGGGACGAACCCAAGAGACCCAGTACTTC.

This clonotype has just one count. This chain links TRBV7-9 with TRBJ2-5; 8 bases map to TRBD1. Trimming removed 5 bases from V and 2 bases from J; junction bases left unmatched: 4. Germline CDR1 reads SEHNR; CDR2 reads FQNEAQ (reference sequence). This CDR3 has 14 amino acids. CDR3 residues: CASSRDRTQETQYF. CDR3 bases: TGTGCCAGCAGCCGGGACAGGACACAAGAGACCCAGTACTTC.

This clonotype showed up many times. The chain is built from TRBV11-2 and TRBJ2-7; D is uncertain. The germline CDR1 and CDR2 sequences are SGHAT and FQNNGV. The CDR3 contains 14 residues. The germline V and J ends were trimmed by 3 bases and 0 bases, with 9 bases remaining between them. CDR3 DNA: TGTGCCAGCAGCTTTACAGTCTACTCCTACGAGCAGTACTTC. It encodes CASSFTVYSYEQYF.

This clonotype was detected only a few times. The rearrangement links TRBV19 to TRBJ2-7; TRBD2 matches 7 bases. The J call may be wrong; the DNA end is better matched by TRBJ2-1. Germline V gene lookup returns CDR1 LNHDA and CDR2 SQIVND (reference sequence). This CDR3 is built from 15 residues. This CDR3 is CASSLRRLAIYEQFF. In nucleotides, the CDR3 is TGTGCCAGTAGTCTCCGCCGACTAGCAATCTACGAGCAGTTCTTC.

In this sample, this clonotype turned up a few times. The chain is built from TRBV6-2 or TRBV6-3 and TRBJ2-3; D remains unclear. The J call is uncertain, as TRBJ2-7 better fits the DNA end. Germline CDR1 and CDR2: MNHEY and SVGEGT. The CDR3 is 13 residues long. Here the CDR3 DNA reads TGTGCCAGCAGTTACCGTCTTGCCTACGAGCAGTACTTC. This encodes CASSYRLAYEQYF.

With regard to this clonotype: Just one base apart from a much larger clone, this may be a read error. The rearrangement joins TRBV7-2 to TRBJ2-1; possibly TRBD2 for D (5 bases). The DNA end is a closer match to TRBJ2-7, so the J assignment may be wrong. The germline gives CDR1 SGHTA, CDR2 FQGNSA. This CDR3 has 16 amino acids. The DNA of the CDR3 is TGTGCCAGCAGCTTACTAGGGCACGGCGGGTACAATGAGCAGTACTTC. Protein sequence: CASSLLGHGGYNEQYF.

The sample holds many counts of this clonotype. The V gene is TRBV7-9, the J gene TRBJ2-3, with 11 bases lining up with TRBD2. V dropped 5 bases and J dropped 4; count of bases not matched to a gene: 11. CDR1 SEHNR and CDR2 FQNEAQ come from the germline V gene (reference sequence). This CDR3 is 17 amino acids long. CDR3 DNA: TGTGCCAGCAGCCTTATCTTTAGCGGGGGGGCCCCAGATACGCAGTATTTT. It is translated as CASSLIFSGGAPDTQYF.

Worth noting for this clonotype: One end of the junction fails to match germline, which may point to a read error. The chain links TRBV7-6 to TRBJ2-3; D possibly matches TRBD1 or TRBD2 (6 bases each). Germline-derived CDR1 and CDR2 are SGHVS and FNYEAQ. The CDR3 covers 14 residues. CDR3 in DNA: TGCGCCAGCAGCCAAGGGCGGGACACCGGGGAGCTGTATTTT. Protein sequence: CASSQGRDTGELYF.

About this clonotype itself: The conserved final phenylalanine or tryptophan is absent from the CDR3, which likely points to a read error. It is unclear where the CDR3 begins or ends on the DNA, so no DNA is shown, and the CDR3 is as TCRdb lists it. The rearrangement joins TRBV7-6 to TRBJ2-1; the table gives TRBD2 as D, unverified against the DNA. The CDR3 length equals 15 residues, ends included. Germline V gene sequence: CDR1 SGHVS, CDR2 FNYEAQ. CDR3 amino acids: CASSLYLNSPLHFGN.

There are a few counts of this clonotype. One base away lies a much larger clone, so this may be a sequencing read error. The chain is built from TRBV12-3 or TRBV12-4 and TRBJ2-7, with TRBD1 as a possible D gene (5 bases). The last part of the DNA fits TRBJ2-1 better; the J call may be wrong. The CDR3 is 14 amino acids. CDR3 sequence reads: CASSFQGWDREQFF. The CDR3 nucleotides read TGTGCCAGCAGTTTTCAGGGATGGGATCGCGAGCAGTTCTTC.